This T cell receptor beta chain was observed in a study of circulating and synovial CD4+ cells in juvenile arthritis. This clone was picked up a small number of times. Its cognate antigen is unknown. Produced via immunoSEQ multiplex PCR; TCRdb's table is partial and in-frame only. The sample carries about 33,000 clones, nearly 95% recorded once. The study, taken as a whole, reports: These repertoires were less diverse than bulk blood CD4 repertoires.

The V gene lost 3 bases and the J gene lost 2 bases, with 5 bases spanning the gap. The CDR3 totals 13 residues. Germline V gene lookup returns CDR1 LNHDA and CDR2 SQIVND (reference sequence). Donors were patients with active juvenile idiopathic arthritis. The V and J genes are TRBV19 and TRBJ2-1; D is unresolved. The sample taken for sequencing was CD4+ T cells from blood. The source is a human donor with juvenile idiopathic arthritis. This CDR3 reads CASSINTYNEQFF. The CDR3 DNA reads TGTGCCAGTAGTATTAACACCTACAATGAGCAGTTCTTC.